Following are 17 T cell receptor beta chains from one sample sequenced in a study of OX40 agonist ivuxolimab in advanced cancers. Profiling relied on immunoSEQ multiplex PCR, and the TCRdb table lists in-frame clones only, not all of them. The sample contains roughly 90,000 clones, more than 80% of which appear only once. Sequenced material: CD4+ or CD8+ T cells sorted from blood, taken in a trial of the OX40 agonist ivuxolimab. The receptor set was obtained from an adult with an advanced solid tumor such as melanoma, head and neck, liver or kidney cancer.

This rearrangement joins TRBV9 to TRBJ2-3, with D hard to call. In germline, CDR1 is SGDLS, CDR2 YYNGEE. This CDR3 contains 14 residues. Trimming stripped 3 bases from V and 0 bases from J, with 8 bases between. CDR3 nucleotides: TGTGCCAGCAGCGCCCTTTCTAGCACAGATACGCAGTATTTT. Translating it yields CASSALSSTDTQYF.

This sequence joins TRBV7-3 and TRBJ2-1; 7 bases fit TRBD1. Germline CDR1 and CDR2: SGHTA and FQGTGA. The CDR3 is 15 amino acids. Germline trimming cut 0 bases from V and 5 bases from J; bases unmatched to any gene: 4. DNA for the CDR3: TGTGCCAGCAGCTTAACAGGGGGCGCTGACAATGAGCAGTTCTTC. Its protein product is CASSLTGGADNEQFF.

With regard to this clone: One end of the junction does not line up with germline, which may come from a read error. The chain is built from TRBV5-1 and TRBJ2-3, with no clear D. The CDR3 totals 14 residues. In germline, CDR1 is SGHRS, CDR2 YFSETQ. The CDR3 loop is CASTLPSGTDTQYF. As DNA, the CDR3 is TGCGCCAGCACCTTGCCCAGCGGCACAGATACGCAGTATTTT.

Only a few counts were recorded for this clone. CDR3 nucleotides: TGTGCCAGCAGCCCTAGACACCAACAGGACGATGGCTACACCTTC. Translated, it gives CASSPRHQQDDGYTF. This chain connects TRBV7-9 to TRBJ1-2; D possibly corresponds to TRBD1 (5 bases). Germline V CDR1 and CDR2: SEHNR, FQNEAQ (reference sequence). The CDR3 contains 15 residues. Trimming took off 5 bases at V and 6 bases at J, with 19 bases between the two ends. Drawing the rest from reference TRBV7-9 and TRBJ1-2, the complete variable domain is DTGVSQNPRHKITKRGQNVTFRCDPISEHNRLYWYRQTLGQGPEFLTYFQNEAQLEKSRLLSDRFSAERPKGSFSTLEIQRTEQGDSAMYLCASSPRHQQDDGYTFGSGTRLTVV.

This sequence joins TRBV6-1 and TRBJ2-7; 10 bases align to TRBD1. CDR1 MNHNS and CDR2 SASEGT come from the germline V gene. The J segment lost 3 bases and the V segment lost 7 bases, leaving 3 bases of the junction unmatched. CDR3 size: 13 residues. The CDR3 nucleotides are TGTGCCAGCAAGGACAGGGGGGTCTACGAGCAGTACGTC. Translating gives CASKDRGVYEQYV.

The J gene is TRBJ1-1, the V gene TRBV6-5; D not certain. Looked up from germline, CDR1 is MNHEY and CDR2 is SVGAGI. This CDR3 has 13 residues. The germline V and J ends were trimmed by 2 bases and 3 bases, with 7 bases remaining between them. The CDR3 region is CASSYGGHTEAFF. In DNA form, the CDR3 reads TGTGCCAGCAGTTACGGAGGGCACACTGAAGCTTTCTTT.

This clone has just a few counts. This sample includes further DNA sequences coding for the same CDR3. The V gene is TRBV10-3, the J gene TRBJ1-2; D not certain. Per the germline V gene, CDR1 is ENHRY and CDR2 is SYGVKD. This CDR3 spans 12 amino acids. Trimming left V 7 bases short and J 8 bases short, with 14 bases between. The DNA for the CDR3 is TGTGCCATCACGGAGGGAGTCGGGGGCTACACCTTC. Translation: CAITEGVGGYTF.

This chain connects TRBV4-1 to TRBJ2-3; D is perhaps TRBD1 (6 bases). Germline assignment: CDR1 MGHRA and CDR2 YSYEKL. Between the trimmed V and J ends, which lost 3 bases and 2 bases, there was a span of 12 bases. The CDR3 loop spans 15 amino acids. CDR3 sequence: CASSHQTGITDTQYF. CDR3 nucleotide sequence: TGCGCCAGCAGCCATCAGACAGGTATCACAGATACGCAGTATTTT.

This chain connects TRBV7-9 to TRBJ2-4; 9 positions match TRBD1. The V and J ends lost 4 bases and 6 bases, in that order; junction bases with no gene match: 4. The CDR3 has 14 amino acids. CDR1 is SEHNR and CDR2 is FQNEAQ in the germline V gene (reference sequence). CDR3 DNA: TGTGCCAGCAGCTGGACAGGGGAGGGAAACATTCAGTACTTC. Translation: CASSWTGEGNIQYF. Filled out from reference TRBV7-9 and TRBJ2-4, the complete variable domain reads DTGVSQNPRHKITKRGQNVTFRCDPISEHNRLYWYRQTLGQGPEFLTYFQNEAQLEKSRLLSDRFSAERPKGSFSTLEIQRTEQGDSAMYLCASSWTGEGNIQYFGAGTRLSVL.

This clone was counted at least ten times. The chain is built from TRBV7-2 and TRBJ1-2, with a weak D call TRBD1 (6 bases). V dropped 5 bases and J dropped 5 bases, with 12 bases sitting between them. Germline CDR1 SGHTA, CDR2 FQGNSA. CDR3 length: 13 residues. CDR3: CASSRQVGYGYTF. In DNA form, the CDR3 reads TGTGCCAGCAGCCGACAGGTCGGGTATGGCTACACCTTC.

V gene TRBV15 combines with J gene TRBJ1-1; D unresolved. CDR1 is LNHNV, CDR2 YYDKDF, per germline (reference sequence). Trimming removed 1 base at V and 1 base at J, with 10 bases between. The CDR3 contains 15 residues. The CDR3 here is CATSRGSAGNTEAFF. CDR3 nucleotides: TGTGCCACCAGCAGAGGGTCGGCAGGGAACACTGAAGCTTTCTTT.

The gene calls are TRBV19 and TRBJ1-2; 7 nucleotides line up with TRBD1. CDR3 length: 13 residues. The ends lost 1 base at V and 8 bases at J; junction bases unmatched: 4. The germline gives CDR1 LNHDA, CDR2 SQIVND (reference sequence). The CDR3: CASSIGDSGGYTF. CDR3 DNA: TGTGCCAGTAGTATAGGGGACAGCGGCGGCTACACCTTC.

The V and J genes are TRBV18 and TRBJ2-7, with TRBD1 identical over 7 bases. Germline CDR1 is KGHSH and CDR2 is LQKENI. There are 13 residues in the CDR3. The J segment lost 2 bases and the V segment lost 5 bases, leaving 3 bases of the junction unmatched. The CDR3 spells CASSGDSAYEQYV. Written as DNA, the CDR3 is TGTGCCAGCTCAGGGGACAGCGCCTACGAGCAGTACGTC.

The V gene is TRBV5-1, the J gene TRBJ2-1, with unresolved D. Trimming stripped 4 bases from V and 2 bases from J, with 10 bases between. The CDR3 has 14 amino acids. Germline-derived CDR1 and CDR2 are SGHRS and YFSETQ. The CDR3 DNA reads TGCGCCAGCAGCCTGTCCGCCACCTACAATGAGCAGTTCTTC. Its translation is CASSLSATYNEQFF. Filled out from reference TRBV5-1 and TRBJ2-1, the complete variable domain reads KAGVTQTPRYLIKTRGQQVTLSCSPISGHRSVSWYQQTPGQGLQFLFEYFSETQRNKGNFPGRFSGRQFSNSRSEMNVSTLELGDSALYLCASSLSATYNEQFFGPGTRLTVL.

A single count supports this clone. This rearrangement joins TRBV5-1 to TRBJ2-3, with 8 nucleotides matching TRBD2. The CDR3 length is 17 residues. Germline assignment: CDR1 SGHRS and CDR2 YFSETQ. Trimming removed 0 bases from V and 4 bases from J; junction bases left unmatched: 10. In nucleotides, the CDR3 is TGCGCCAGCAGCTTGGCACAGGCGGGGGGCTCCGCAGATACGCAGTATTTT. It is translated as CASSLAQAGGSADTQYF.

This CDR3 is CASSQWSGSTYNEQFF. CDR3 nucleotide sequence: TGTGCCAGCAGCCAATGGTCAGGGAGTACCTACAATGAGCAGTTCTTC. The genes are TRBV14 and TRBJ2-1; D tentatively fits TRBD1 or TRBD2 (5 bases each). Trimming removed 2 bases at V and 2 bases at J, with 13 bases between. This CDR3 is 16 amino acids long. In germline, CDR1 is SGHDN, CDR2 FVKESK. The full variable domain, rest sourced from reference TRBV14 and TRBJ2-1, is EAGVTQFPSHSVIEKGQTVTLRCDPISGHDNLYWYRRVMGKEIKFLLHFVKESKQDESGMPNNRFLAERTGGTYSTLKVQPAELEDSGVYFCASSQWSGSTYNEQFFGPGTRLTVL.

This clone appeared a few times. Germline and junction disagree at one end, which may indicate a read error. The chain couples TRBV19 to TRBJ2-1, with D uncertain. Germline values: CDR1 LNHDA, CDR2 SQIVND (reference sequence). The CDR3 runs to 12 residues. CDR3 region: CASTSGISSAVF. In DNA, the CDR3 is TGTGCCAGTACATCTGGGATTAGTTCGGCAGTCTTC.